These 7 T cell receptor beta chains came from one sample sequenced in a study of T cell responses to AZD1222 COVID-19 vaccine. Assay used: immunoSEQ multiplex PCR; TCRdb lists only in-frame clones, some missing. The data contain 91,000 or so clones, more than 85% of them singletons. Sequencing used peripheral blood, obtained 28 days after the second AZD1222 dose. The receptor source for this set is an adult who received the AZD1222 COVID-19 vaccine.

This rearrangement joins TRBV6-5 to TRBJ2-2; TRBD1 might be the D (5 bases). Germline CDR1 and CDR2: MNHEY and SVGAGI. The length of the CDR3 is 14 residues. V lost 7 bases to trimming and J lost 7 bases, with 16 bases between them. The CDR3 loop reads CASTLERGGGELFF. The DNA for the CDR3 is TGTGCCAGCACTCTCGAAAGGGGCGGCGGGGAGCTGTTTTTT.

The gene calls are TRBV6-1 and TRBJ2-5; TRBD1 matches at 7 bases. CDR3 length: 14 residues. J was trimmed by 4 bases and V by 3 bases; bases with no gene match: 5. Germline V CDR1 and CDR2: MNHNS, SASEGT. The CDR3 is CASSDGDSRETQYF. The CDR3 DNA sequence: TGTGCCAGCAGTGATGGGGACAGCAGAGAGACCCAGTACTTC.

The V gene is TRBV5-1, the J gene TRBJ2-5; D not certain. Deletions cut 0 bases from V and 6 bases from J, with 12 bases between. This CDR3 has 14 residues. The germline V gene encodes CDR1 SGHRS and CDR2 YFSETQ. CDR3 DNA sequence: TGCGCCAGCAGCTTGGCGGCAGGAATGAAGACCCAGTACTTC. Encoded protein: CASSLAAGMKTQYF.

The CDR3 here is CASSFYPGTGQGYTF. CDR3 DNA: TGTGCCAGCAGTTTTTATCCCGGGACAGGACAAGGCTACACCTTC. The chain has TRBV28 and TRBJ1-2; 8 bases match TRBD1. Looked up from germline, CDR1 is MDHEN and CDR2 is SYDVKM. The V segment lost 3 bases and the J segment 8 bases; nucleotides outside the gene matches: 11. CDR3 length: 15 amino acids.

This chain joins TRBV19 and TRBJ2-1; 7 bases fit TRBD1. Germline V CDR1 and CDR2: LNHDA, SQIVND (reference sequence). V shed 4 bases, J shed 0 bases, and the junction held 3 bases outside the gene matches. The CDR3 is made up of 15 amino acids. CDR3 in amino acids: CASSTTGSSYNEQFF. CDR3 DNA: TGTGCCAGTAGTACGACAGGGAGCTCCTACAATGAGCAGTTCTTC.

The chain recombines TRBV3-1 (or the pseudogene TRBV3-2) with TRBJ1-1; D is unclear. Germline V gene data show CDR1 as LGHDT and CDR2 as YNNKEL (reference sequence). The CDR3 runs to 14 residues. V was cut by 5 bases and J by 4 bases, with 14 bases left in between. CDR3 coding DNA: TGTGCCAGCAGCTATGGGAGGGAGGGCACTGAAGCTTTCTTT. Translated, it gives CASSYGREGTEAFF.

The CDR3 loop reads CASSPGGHRDTEAFF. As DNA, the CDR3 is TGTGCCAGCTCCCCAGGGGGGCACAGAGACACTGAAGCTTTCTTT. The rearrangement joins TRBV18 to TRBJ1-1; 7 bases match TRBD1. The CDR3 loop spans 15 amino acids. Germline-derived CDR1 and CDR2 are KGHSH and LQKENI. Trimming cost V 6 bases and J 3 bases; bases outside gene matches: 10.